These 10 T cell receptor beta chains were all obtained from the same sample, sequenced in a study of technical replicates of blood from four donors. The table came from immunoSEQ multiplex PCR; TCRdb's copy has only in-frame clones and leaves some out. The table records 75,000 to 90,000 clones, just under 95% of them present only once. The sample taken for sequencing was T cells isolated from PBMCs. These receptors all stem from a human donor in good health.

CDR3 sequence reads: CASRETGPEAFF. The CDR3 nucleotides are TGTGCCAGCAGGGAGACAGGTCCTGAAGCTTTCTTT. The chain joins TRBV28 to TRBJ1-1, with D maybe TRBD1 (6 bases). Trimming removed 6 bases at V and 6 bases at J, with 11 bases between. The CDR3 runs to 12 residues. The germline CDR1 and CDR2 sequences are MDHEN and SYDVKM.

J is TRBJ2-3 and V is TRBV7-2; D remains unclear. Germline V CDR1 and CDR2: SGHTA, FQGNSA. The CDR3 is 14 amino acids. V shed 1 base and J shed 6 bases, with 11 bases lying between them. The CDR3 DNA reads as TGTGCCAGCAGCTTAGTGGTATCCAGGGATACGCAGTATTTT. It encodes CASSLVVSRDTQYF.

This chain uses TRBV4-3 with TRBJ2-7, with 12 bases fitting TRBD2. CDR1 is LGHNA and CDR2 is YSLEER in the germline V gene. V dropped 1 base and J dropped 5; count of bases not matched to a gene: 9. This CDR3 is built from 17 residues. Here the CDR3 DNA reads TGCGCCAGCAGCCAAGTAGGGCTAGCGGGAGGGGCCAACGAGCAGTACTTC. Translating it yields CASSQVGLAGGANEQYF.

The CDR3 DNA is TGTGCCAGCAGCCCATCGACAGGGGGCTTACAGCCCCAGCATTTT. It encodes CASSPSTGGLQPQHF. V is TRBV6-5 and J is TRBJ1-5; 10 nucleotides align to TRBD1. The germline CDR1 and CDR2 sequences are MNHEY and SVGAGI. The V segment lost 6 bases and the J segment 7 bases; nucleotides outside the gene matches: 9. There are 15 residues in the CDR3.

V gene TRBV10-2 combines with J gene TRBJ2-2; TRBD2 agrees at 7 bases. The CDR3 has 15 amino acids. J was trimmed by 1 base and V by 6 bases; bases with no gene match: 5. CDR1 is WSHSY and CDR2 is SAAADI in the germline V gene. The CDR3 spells CASREAGQNTGELFF. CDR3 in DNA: TGCGCCAGCAGAGAAGCGGGGCAGAACACCGGGGAGCTGTTTTTT.

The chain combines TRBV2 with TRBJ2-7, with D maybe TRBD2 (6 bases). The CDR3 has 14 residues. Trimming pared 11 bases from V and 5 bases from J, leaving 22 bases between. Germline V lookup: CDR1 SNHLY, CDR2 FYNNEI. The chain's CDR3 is CAGSLGGRPHEQYF. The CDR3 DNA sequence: TGTGCCGGGAGTTTGGGGGGAAGACCCCACGAGCAGTACTTC.

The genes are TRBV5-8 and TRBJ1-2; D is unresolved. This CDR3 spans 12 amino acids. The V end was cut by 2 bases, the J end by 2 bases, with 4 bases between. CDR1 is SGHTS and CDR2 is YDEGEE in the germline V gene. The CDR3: CASSFRNYGYTF. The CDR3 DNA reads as TGTGCCAGCAGCTTCAGGAACTATGGCTACACCTTC. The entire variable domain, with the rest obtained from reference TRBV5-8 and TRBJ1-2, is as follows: EAGVTQSPTHLIKTRGQQATLRCSPISGHTSVYWYQQALGLGLQFLLWYDEGEERNRGNFPPRFSGRQFPNYSSELNVNALELEDSALYLCASSFRNYGYTFGSGTRLTVV.

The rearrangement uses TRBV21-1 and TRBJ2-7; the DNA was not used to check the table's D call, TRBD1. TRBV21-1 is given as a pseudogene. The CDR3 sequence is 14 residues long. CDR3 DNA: TGTGCCAGCCGCAGGCCCCGGGACAGCTACGAGCAGTACTTC. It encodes CASRRPRDSYEQYF.

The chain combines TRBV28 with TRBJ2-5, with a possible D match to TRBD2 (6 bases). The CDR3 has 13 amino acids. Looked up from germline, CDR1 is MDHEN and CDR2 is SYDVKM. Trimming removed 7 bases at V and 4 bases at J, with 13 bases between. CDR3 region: CASIQRLGETQYF. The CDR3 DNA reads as TGTGCCAGCATCCAAAGACTAGGAGAGACCCAGTACTTC.

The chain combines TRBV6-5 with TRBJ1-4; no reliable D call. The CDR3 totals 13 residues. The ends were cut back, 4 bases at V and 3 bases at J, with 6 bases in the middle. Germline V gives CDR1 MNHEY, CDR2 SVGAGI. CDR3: CASSFQANEKLFF. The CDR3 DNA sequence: TGTGCCAGCAGTTTCCAGGCTAATGAAAAACTGTTTTTT.